These 11 T cell receptor beta chains share one sample of origin, sequenced in a study of human T cells and chemical hapten exposure. Time point noted: patch test 1, 2 weeks after DPC sensitization. The treatment was: therapeutic diphenylcyclopropenone sensitization with weekly scalp DPC. One entry per CDR3 protein, called by TCRdb with MiXCR from the RACE reads. Here the sample spans nearly 350,000 distinct CDR3 sequences, around 6.9% being singletons. The sample consisted of whole blood, taken in connection with sensitization to the hapten diphenylcyclopropenone (DPC). Source of these receptors: a woman younger than 30 with alopecia areata. Some clones in this sample may be carry-over from other donors' samples.

The rearrangement joins TRBV3-1 to TRBJ2-3; D remains ambiguous. Trimming cost V 1 base and J 4 bases, with 6 bases left between them. The CDR3 sequence is 13 residues long. CDR1 is LGHDT and CDR2 is YNNKEL in the germline V gene (reference sequence). The chain's CDR3 is CASSQGTADTQYF. The CDR3 DNA follows: TGTGCCAGCAGCCAAGGGACGGCAGATACGCAGTATTTT.

This clonotype was found a few times. The V gene is TRBV29-1, the J gene TRBJ1-3; 8 nucleotides agree with TRBD1. The V and J ends lost 8 bases and 0 bases, in that order; junction bases with no gene match: 12. CDR1 is SQVTM and CDR2 is ANQGSEA in the germline V gene. CDR3 length: 16 amino acids. DNA of the CDR3: TGCAGCCCCTGTCCCGGGACAGGTTACTCTGGAAACACCATATATTTT. Translating it yields CSPCPGTGYSGNTIYF.

This clonotype was seen only a few times. The rearrangement links TRBV13 to TRBJ2-3, with TRBD1 matching 7 bases. The CDR3 has 16 residues. In germline, CDR1 is PRHDT, CDR2 FYEKMQ (reference sequence). V lost 0 bases, J lost 3 bases, and 6 bases stayed unmatched. CDR3: CASSLGTGLITDTQYF. For the CDR3, the DNA is TGTGCCAGCAGCTTAGGGACAGGGCTGATTACAGATACGCAGTATTTT.

The chain links TRBV6-5 to TRBJ1-4, with D possibly TRBD1 on 6 matching bases. V dropped 5 bases and J dropped 3 bases, with 13 bases sitting between them. The CDR3 is made up of 15 amino acids. Germline V lookup: CDR1 MNHEY, CDR2 SVGAGI. The CDR3 region has the DNA TGTGCCAGCAGTCAAACAGGGTCGGCTAATGAAAAACTGTTTTTT. Protein sequence: CASSQTGSANEKLFF.

The rearrangement joins TRBV7-3 to TRBJ2-1; a weak D match, TRBD1 (6 bases). Trimming left V 4 bases short and J 5 bases short, with 9 bases between. CDR1 is SGHTA and CDR2 is FQGTGA in the germline V gene. CDR3 size: 13 residues. The chain's CDR3 is CASSSQGHNEQFF. CDR3 sequence (DNA): TGTGCCAGCAGCTCGCAGGGGCACAATGAGCAGTTCTTC.

This clonotype showed up just a few times. The rearrangement uses TRBV11-1 and TRBJ2-2; D unclear. Deletions cut 4 bases from V and 3 bases from J, with 9 bases between. The CDR3 is 14 amino acids. The germline V gene encodes CDR1 SGHAT and CDR2 FQDESV (reference sequence). In nucleotides, the CDR3 is TGTGCCAGCAGCTGGCTTCAGTACACCGGGGAGCTGTTTTTT. Translated, it gives CASSWLQYTGELFF.

This clonotype was seen only a few times. The chain employs TRBV4-3 and TRBJ2-2; D is unclear. Trimming took off 0 bases at V and 1 base at J, with 6 bases between the two ends. This CDR3 region has 15 residues. Germline V CDR1 and CDR2: LGHNA, YSLEER. This chain's CDR3 is CASSQDIWNTGELFF. For the CDR3, the DNA is TGCGCCAGCAGCCAAGATATCTGGAACACCGGGGAGCTGTTTTTT.

The chain carries TRBV10-3 and TRBJ2-5, with TRBD1 identical over 7 bases. With V trimmed by 11 bases and J by 4 bases, 10 bases remained unmatched. CDR1 is ENHRY and CDR2 is SYGVKD in the germline V gene. The CDR3 spans 13 residues. CDR3 protein: CAARDSLGETQYF. The CDR3 nucleotides are TGTGCCGCACGGGACAGCCTGGGAGAGACCCAGTACTTC.

This clonotype was recorded at least ten times. The rearrangement uses TRBV12-3 or TRBV12-4 and TRBJ2-7; D may be TRBD1 or TRBD2 (5 bases each). V dropped 8 bases and J dropped 5 bases, with 13 bases sitting between them. The CDR3 extends over 12 amino acids. Here the CDR3 reads CASGDGGHEQYF. As DNA, the CDR3 is TGTGCCAGCGGGGATGGGGGACACGAGCAGTACTTC.

This clonotype was seen many times. The rearrangement joins TRBV18 to TRBJ2-5, with D maybe TRBD1 (5 bases). Between the trimmed V and J ends, which lost 0 bases and 2 bases, there was a span of 7 bases. The CDR3 totals 14 residues. Germline assignment: CDR1 KGHSH and CDR2 LQKENI. CDR3 in amino acids: CASSPPTAQETQYF. The CDR3 DNA follows: TGTGCCAGCTCACCACCGACAGCACAAGAGACCCAGTACTTC.

This clonotype has just a few counts. This chain uses TRBV28 with TRBJ2-5; a weak D match, TRBD2 (5 bases). The CDR3 is 14 residues long. Germline-derived CDR1 and CDR2 are MDHEN and SYDVKM. V lost 2 bases and J lost 5, with 12 bases in between. CDR3 sequence (DNA): TGTGCCAGCAGTTTACAGGACCGGAGGGAGACCCAGTACTTC. It yields the protein CASSLQDRRETQYF.